Listed below are T cell receptor beta chains from one sample, sequenced in a study of T-cell memory formation after mild COVID-19. TCRdb analysed the 5' RACE reads with MiXCR anew, one entry per CDR3 protein. The data show 250,000 to 300,000 distinct CDR3 sequences, with about 15% seen just once and roughly 23% held by the top ten. Sequencing input: PBMCs or a T cell subset sorted from them (not recorded which). These receptors came from a man younger than 35 who had mild COVID-19 (a few samples of this study predate the infection). Cell type and time point are not known. CDR3s include the opening cysteine and the closing phenylalanine or tryptophan. The D gene is left open where the match is weak. Clone size is stated in some rows and not others, as once, few, many or a class when expanded.

V gene: TRBV11-2; CDR3 length: 13; clone size: few; D gene: .; J gene: TRBJ1-1; CDR3 DNA: TGTGCCAGCAGCCCCAGGGTAACCACTGAAGCTTTCTTT; CDR3 protein: CASSPRVTTEAFF
V gene: TRBV15; CDR3 length: 15; clone size: few; D gene: .; J gene: TRBJ1-1; CDR3 DNA: TGTGCCACCAGCAGAGACCCAGCCCTGGGCACTGAAGCTTTCTTT; CDR3 protein: CATSRDPALGTEAFF
V gene: TRBV12-3/TRBV12-4; CDR3 length: 15; clone size: .; D gene: TRBD2; J gene: TRBJ2-2; CDR3 DNA: TGTGCCACCAGAAGGACTAGCGGGGGGTATGGGGAGCTGTTTTTT; CDR3 protein: CATRRTSGGYGELFF
V gene: TRBV20-1; CDR3 length: 14; clone size: few; D gene: .; J gene: TRBJ2-4; CDR3 DNA: TGCAGTGCTAGAGAGGGGAAAGTAGCAGACATTCAGTACTTC; CDR3 protein: CSAREGKVADIQYF
V gene: TRBV28; CDR3 length: 16; clone size: .; D gene: TRBD1; J gene: TRBJ2-2; CDR3 DNA: TGTGCCAGCAGTTCTAGGACAGGGTACGACACCGGGGAGCTGTTTTTT; CDR3 protein: CASSSRTGYDTGELFF
V gene: TRBV9; CDR3 length: 14; clone size: .; D gene: TRBD1; J gene: TRBJ1-4; CDR3 DNA: TGTGCCAGCAGCGTCACCGGGACAGGAGAAAAACTGTTTTTT; CDR3 protein: CASSVTGTGEKLFF
V gene: TRBV18; CDR3 length: 11; clone size: few; D gene: .; J gene: TRBJ2-1; CDR3 DNA: TGTGCCAGCTCACCGGTGCCGGAGCAGTTCTTC; CDR3 protein: CASSPVPEQFF
V gene: TRBV24-1; CDR3 length: 16; clone size: few; D gene: .; J gene: TRBJ2-2; CDR3 DNA: TGTGCCACCAGTGACGGCGGATACGGGTACACCGGGGAGCTGTTTTTT; CDR3 protein: CATSDGGYGYTGELFF
V gene: TRBV4-1; CDR3 length: 16; clone size: few; D gene: TRBD1; J gene: TRBJ1-5; CDR3 DNA: TGCGCCAGCAGCCAAGGACAGGGGGCCGGCAATCAGCCCCAGCATTTT; CDR3 protein: CASSQGQGAGNQPQHF
V gene: TRBV7-3; CDR3 length: 16; clone size: .; D gene: TRBD2; J gene: TRBJ2-3; CDR3 DNA: TGTGCCAGCAGCTCACCTGTAGCGGGGGGTACAGATACGCAGTATTTT; CDR3 protein: CASSSPVAGGTDTQYF
V gene: TRBV10-3; CDR3 length: 13; clone size: few; D gene: .; J gene: TRBJ2-1; CDR3 DNA: TGTGCCATCAGTGATCGGGGTCTGAGAGAGCAGTTCTTC; CDR3 protein: CAISDRGLREQFF
V gene: TRBV7-9; CDR3 length: 16; clone size: .; D gene: .; J gene: TRBJ1-4; CDR3 DNA: TGTGCCAGCAGCTTAGGTTTCAGGGGAACTAATGAAAAACTGTTTTTT; CDR3 protein: CASSLGFRGTNEKLFF
V gene: TRBV18; CDR3 length: 15; clone size: many; D gene: .; J gene: TRBJ2-5; CDR3 DNA: TGTGCCAGCTCCATTGGGGCCGGGTACCAAGAGACCCAGTACTTC; CDR3 protein: CASSIGAGYQETQYF
V gene: TRBV5-1; CDR3 length: 13; clone size: .; D gene: .; J gene: TRBJ2-3; CDR3 DNA: TGCGCCAGCAGCTTCCCTCCCACAGATACGCAGTATTTT; CDR3 protein: CASSFPPTDTQYF
V gene: TRBV24-1; CDR3 length: 16; clone size: .; D gene: TRBD1; J gene: TRBJ1-5; CDR3 DNA: TGTGCCACCAGTGAGTCCCACAGGGGTCGGCTTCAGCCCCAGCATTTT; CDR3 protein: CATSESHRGRLQPQHF
V gene: TRBV9; CDR3 length: 14; clone size: many; D gene: TRBD2; J gene: TRBJ2-7; CDR3 DNA: TGTGCCAGCAGCGTAGATTCTGCGGGGGGTTTGCAGTACTTC; CDR3 protein: CASSVDSAGGLQYF
V gene: TRBV5-1; CDR3 length: 14; clone size: many; D gene: TRBD1; J gene: TRBJ1-4; CDR3 DNA: TGCGCCAGCAGCTTGACAGGGGGCAATGAAAAACTGTTTTTT; CDR3 protein: CASSLTGGNEKLFF
V gene: TRBV7-9; CDR3 length: 15; clone size: .; D gene: TRBD1; J gene: TRBJ2-5; CDR3 DNA: TGTGCCAGCAGCGCACCCACAGGGGGCCTTGAGACCCAGTACTTC; CDR3 protein: CASSAPTGGLETQYF
V gene: TRBV7-2; CDR3 length: 14; clone size: .; D gene: .; J gene: TRBJ1-6; CDR3 DNA: TGTGCCAGCAGCTGGCAGGGCGCGTATTCACCCCTCCACTTT; CDR3 protein: CASSWQGAYSPLHF
V gene: TRBV9; CDR3 length: 13; clone size: .; D gene: .; J gene: TRBJ2-7; CDR3 DNA: TGTGCCAGCAGCGTAGCTAGCGCCTACGAGCAGTACTTC; CDR3 protein: CASSVASAYEQYF
V gene: TRBV7-2; CDR3 length: 16; clone size: .; D gene: TRBD1; J gene: TRBJ1-2; CDR3 DNA: TGTGCCAGCAGCAAGAGGACAGGGATAGGTGCCTATGGCTACACCTTC; CDR3 protein: CASSKRTGIGAYGYTF
V gene: TRBV4-2; CDR3 length: 16; clone size: .; D gene: .; J gene: TRBJ2-6; CDR3 DNA: TGTGCCAGCAGCCAAGAAGCCCGCTCTGGGGCCAACGTCCTGACTTTC; CDR3 protein: CASSQEARSGANVLTF
V gene: TRBV7-2; CDR3 length: 13; clone size: .; D gene: TRBD1; J gene: TRBJ2-5; CDR3 DNA: TGTGCCAGCAGCCGGACAGGCCAAGAGACCCAGTACTTC; CDR3 protein: CASSRTGQETQYF
V gene: TRBV7-9; CDR3 length: 16; clone size: few; D gene: .; J gene: TRBJ2-4; CDR3 DNA: TGTGCCAGCAGCGAGGACCACCCAGGAGCCAAAAACATTCAGTACTTC; CDR3 protein: CASSEDHPGAKNIQYF
V gene: TRBV3-1; CDR3 length: 15; clone size: .; D gene: .; J gene: TRBJ1-1; CDR3 DNA: TGTGCCAGCAGCCAAGATCTGGGGGCTCGCACTGAAGCTTTCTTT; CDR3 protein: CASSQDLGARTEAFF
V gene: TRBV4-3; CDR3 length: 18; clone size: many; D gene: TRBD1; J gene: TRBJ1-4; CDR3 DNA: TGCGCCAGCAGCCAATCCATCGGACCTGACAGGGGATATGAAAAACTGTTTTTT; CDR3 protein: CASSQSIGPDRGYEKLFF
V gene: TRBV5-4; CDR3 length: 14; clone size: .; D gene: .; J gene: TRBJ1-4; CDR3 DNA: TGTGCCAGCAGCTTGGCTGGGGGGGGGGAAAAACTGTTTTTT; CDR3 protein: CASSLAGGGEKLFF
V gene: TRBV5-1; CDR3 length: 15; clone size: few; D gene: TRBD2; J gene: TRBJ2-5; CDR3 DNA: TGCGCCAGCTCGGGAGGGGCTCCTACCGGGGAGACCCAGTACTTC; CDR3 protein: CASSGGAPTGETQYF
V gene: TRBV7-9; CDR3 length: 14; clone size: .; D gene: .; J gene: TRBJ1-3; CDR3 DNA: TGTGCCAGCAGCCCGAGGGCATTGGGAAACACCATATATTTT; CDR3 protein: CASSPRALGNTIYF
V gene: TRBV9; CDR3 length: 15; clone size: .; D gene: .; J gene: TRBJ1-2; CDR3 DNA: TGTGCCAGCAGCGTAGCTGACCAGATGACTAATGGCTACACCTTC; CDR3 protein: CASSVADQMTNGYTF
V gene: TRBV7-2; CDR3 length: 16; clone size: .; D gene: .; J gene: TRBJ1-2; CDR3 DNA: TGTGCCAGCAGCTTACGGAGGGTCGGGGGTTCCTATGGCTACACCTTC; CDR3 protein: CASSLRRVGGSYGYTF
V gene: TRBV7-8; CDR3 length: 15; clone size: few; D gene: .; J gene: TRBJ1-5; CDR3 DNA: TGTGCCAGCAGCGCGAGACAGTTGGGCAATCAGCCCCAGCATTTT; CDR3 protein: CASSARQLGNQPQHF